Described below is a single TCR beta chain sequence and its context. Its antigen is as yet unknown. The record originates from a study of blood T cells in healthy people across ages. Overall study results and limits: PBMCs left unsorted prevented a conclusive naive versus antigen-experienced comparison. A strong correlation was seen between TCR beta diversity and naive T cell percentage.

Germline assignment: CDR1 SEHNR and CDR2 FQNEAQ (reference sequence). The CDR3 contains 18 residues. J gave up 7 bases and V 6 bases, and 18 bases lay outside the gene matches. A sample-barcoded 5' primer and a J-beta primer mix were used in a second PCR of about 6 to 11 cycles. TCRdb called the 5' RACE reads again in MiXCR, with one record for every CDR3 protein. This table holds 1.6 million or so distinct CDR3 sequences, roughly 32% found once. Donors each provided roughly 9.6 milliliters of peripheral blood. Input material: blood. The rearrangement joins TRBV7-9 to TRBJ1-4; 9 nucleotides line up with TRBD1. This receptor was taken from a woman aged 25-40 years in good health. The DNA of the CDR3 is TGTGCCAGCAGTCCTCATCCGGGACAGGGCTTTGGGGGTGAAAAACTGTTTTTT. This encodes CASSPHPGQGFGGEKLFF.